This record concerns one TCR beta chain sequence. Its cognate antigen is unknown. Terminally differentiated effector memory CD45RA+ cells were left out of the naive CD8 fraction, which was CD45RO-negative and positively selected for CCR7. The source of the sample is a study of shared clonotypes between healthy human individuals. Study-level background: The donors, a couple of women and three men, were aged 18 to 49.

Study-level findings and limits: Naive CD4 clonotypes were shared across a handful of donors at roughly 5%.

With 9 bases removed from V and 1 base from J, the gap between germline ends came to 11 bases. This CDR3 comprises 13 residues. Per the germline V gene, CDR1 is SGHTA and CDR2 is FQGNSA. The method was immunoSEQ multiplex PCR; TCRdb's version includes in-frame clones alone and lacks a portion of them. The table shows millions of clones, with about 95% occurring only once. Sequences were obtained from naive CD8+ T cells sorted from blood. The sequence was obtained from a young man in good health. The chain carries TRBV7-2 and TRBJ2-3, with D perhaps matching TRBD2 (6 bases). CDR3 nucleotide sequence: TGTGCCAGTGAGCGGGTTGGCACAGATACGCAGTATTTT. Translation gives CASERVGTDTQYF.